This T cell receptor (beta chain) was sequenced during a study of T cells in Graves' hyperthyroidism and ophthalmopathy. The study, taken as a whole, reports: Patients with ophthalmopathy were separated from those with stable hyperthyroidism by a 13 V-J model.

V lost 3 bases, J lost 6 bases, and 11 bases lay in between. Germline loops: CDR1 SGDLS, CDR2 YYNGEE. The CDR3 runs to 13 residues. Criteria for exclusion of patients were uncontrolled infection, other autoimmune disease, pregnancy or lactation. Around 10 ml fresh peripheral blood yielded the PBMCs. RNA transcripts yielded amplified TCR beta CDR3 regions. In the first-round RT-PCR of the TCR CDR3, the HTBI primer set was used. One entry per CDR3 protein, called by TCRdb with MiXCR from the multiplex PCR reads. The repertoire holds about 290,000 distinct CDR3 sequences, with approximately 15% as singletons. This clonotype was seen ten or more times. The antigen is undetermined.

V gene TRBV9 combines with J gene TRBJ2-3; D might be TRBD2 (5 bases). The sequenced material came from blood. This clonotype originated in an older woman with Graves' ophthalmopathy. The CDR3 sequence is CASSDRWEDTQYF. The CDR3 nucleotides are TGTGCCAGCAGCGACCGATGGGAGGATACGCAGTATTTT.